The 7 T cell receptor beta chains given below trace back to one sample, sequenced in a study of blood T cell repertoires in COVID-19. Profiled with immunoSEQ multiplex PCR; TCRdb holds only in-frame clones, not every one. The table includes under 300,000 clones, 75% to 90% detected once. The sample consisted of peripheral blood. The receptors come from a woman aged 25 to 39 with active or convalescent COVID-19.

With regard to this clone: Other DNA variants within this sample encode the same CDR3. The J gene is TRBJ1-2, the V gene TRBV9; D may be TRBD1 (6 bases). The CDR3 covers 13 residues. V lost 4 bases to trimming and J lost 5 bases, with 12 bases between them. Germline CDR1 SGDLS, CDR2 YYNGEE. The CDR3 region is CASSPQGSYGYTF. The DNA for the CDR3 is TGTGCCAGCAGCCCACAGGGCAGTTATGGCTACACCTTC.

The V call is TRBV6-2 or TRBV6-3, the J call TRBJ1-2, with D maybe TRBD1 (6 bases). V was clipped by 2 bases and J by 7 bases, with 17 bases between them. Germline-derived CDR1 and CDR2 are MNHEY and SVGEGT. The CDR3 is 15 amino acids. The DNA of the CDR3 is TGTGCCAGCAGTTACACACGGACAGTCCAGCGTGGCTACACCTTC. This translates into CASSYTRTVQRGYTF.

The V and J genes are TRBV12-3 or TRBV12-4 and TRBJ1-2; a weak D match, TRBD1 (6 bases). V lost 6 bases and J lost 5, with 13 bases in between. The CDR3 sequence is 13 residues long. The DNA for the CDR3 is TGTGCCAGCAGCGCACAGGGTCGGTATGGCTACACCTTC. Protein: CASSAQGRYGYTF.

This clone was seen more than once but under ten times. The genes are TRBV19 and TRBJ2-3, with TRBD2 matching 9 bases. Unmatched junction bases numbered 11, after V lost 6 bases and J lost 1 base. The CDR3 runs 17 residues. Germline V gene data show CDR1 as LNHDA and CDR2 as SQIVND (reference sequence). The CDR3 region has the DNA TGTGCCAGTAGCAGAGCGGGGGGAGTAGGTCGCACAGATACGCAGTATTTT. This translates into CASSRAGGVGRTDTQYF.

The rearrangement uses TRBV3-1 (or the pseudogene TRBV3-2) and TRBJ1-2, with TRBD1 identical over 9 bases. The V gene's germline CDR1 is LGHDT and CDR2 YNNKEL (reference sequence). Losses at the gene ends were 5 bases for V and 7 bases for J; bases not matched to a gene: 5. This CDR3 contains 13 residues. The CDR3 reads CASSSQGAAGYTF. In DNA form, the CDR3 reads TGTGCCAGCAGCTCACAGGGGGCAGCTGGCTACACCTTC.

The rearrangement uses TRBV19 and TRBJ1-2, with D hard to call. Germline V CDR1 and CDR2: LNHDA, SQIVND (reference sequence). V gave up 3 bases and J gave up 8 bases, with 13 bases separating them. The CDR3 loop spans 13 amino acids. CDR3: CASSMLGRRGYTF. DNA of the CDR3: TGTGCCAGTAGTATGCTTGGACGGAGGGGCTACACCTTC.

The chain combines TRBV2 with TRBJ1-5, with 12 bases that match TRBD1. Germline lookup yields CDR1 SNHLY and CDR2 FYNNEI. V dropped 6 bases and J dropped 6; count of bases not matched to a gene: 6. This CDR3 has 15 residues. CDR3 residues: CASSGTGGAGQPQHF. In nucleotides, the CDR3 is TGTGCCAGCAGCGGGACAGGGGGCGCGGGTCAGCCCCAGCATTTT.